This T cell receptor (beta chain) was recorded in a study of T cell repertoires and HLA-DP antigens (dated by TCRdb to the late 2010s). Background for the entire study: The study used an in vitro model of CD4+ T cell alloreactivity against allogeneic HLA-DP presented by transduced HeLa cells. The two alloantigens modelled structurally similar versus dissimilar alloantigens, differing from self at one and ten peptide-binding groove amino acids, respectively. Of the three donors, two were male and one was female, with ages ranging from the 18-to-29 band to the 60-to-69 band. Average DNA input was roughly 220 ng for sorted CD137+CD4+ samples, compared with 900 to 1,500 ng for pre-culture CD4+ samples.

Magnetic bead negative selection was used to isolate untouched CD4+ T cells from Ficoll-separated PBMC, with purity averaging around 98%. Magnetic beads were used to isolate untouched CD4+ T cells from Ficoll-separated PBMC, giving approximately 98% purity with negligible CD8+ contamination. Peripheral blood mononuclear cells were supplied by the buffy coats of three healthy blood donors, who served as the study donors. Each of the three donors was CMV seronegative. Genomic DNA was extracted with the DNeasy Blood & Tissue Kit. For each subject, genomic DNA from sorted CD137+CD4+ cells and from pre-culture CD4+ baseline samples underwent TCRB sequencing. As concerns this clone: Its antigen is unknown. One base away there is no much larger clone; base qualities are not given.

Overall study outcomes, separate from this receptor: Similar clonality (about 0.39) was observed for sorted CD137+ cells against both alloantigens, and this clonality was much higher than that observed in pre-culture samples (roughly 0.041). The study was limited by having only a few donors, by relying on a non-physiological HeLa antigen-presenting system, and by using total CD4+ responder cells. An average cumulative frequency of around 40% against one allele and 50.6% against the other was found for clones undetected before culture. The naive and memory CD4+ repertoires were not analysed as separate populations.

TCRB CDR3 regions were amplified with the immunoSEQ multiplex PCR using forward primers for 54 TRBV segments and reverse primers for 13 TRBJ segments. Pre-culture CD4+ samples were sequenced at deep resolution, targeting 200,000 T cell genomes. Amplicons were sequenced on an Illumina HiSeq System, producing 87 bp reads covering the CDR3. In the paper's pipeline: PCR and sequencing errors in the reads were corrected, and alignment to IMGT reference sequences was used to define CDR3 regions. Synthetic template pools were used to estimate template counts and unique rearrangement counts. Clonality was computed by subtracting Pielou's evenness from 1. The Daley-Smith estimator was used to estimate richness. Morisita's index served as the measure of repertoire overlap. A clone counted as low-abundance if it appeared in cultured samples but went undetected in the pre-culture repertoire of the same donor. The source is immuneACCESS, and TCRdb retained only in-frame sequences with V and J called. Part of the clones is not carried over; for the studies checked, unresolved V genes explain less than half of this, and the remainder is unexplained. The D gene and trimming were derived from the DNA, and the V and J assignments and clone size from that table. Present in this sample are about 110,000 clones, around 92% of which were seen just once. About 0.25% of the sample is taken by the ten largest.

The sequence derives from a woman under 30 in good health and CMV-seronegative. The specimen was CD4+ T cells from PBMCs.

DNA sequence: TGTGCCAGCAGTGCAGAGATCAATCAGCCCCAGCATTTT. This encodes CASSAEINQPQHF. The chain employs TRBV6-4 and TRBJ1-5; the D segment cannot be called with confidence. CDR1 and CDR2, looked up from the germline V gene, are MRHNA and SNTAGT. CDR3 length: 13 amino acids, cysteine to phenylalanine. Only the CDR3 DNA is retained, 39 bases long and in frame from the first base. V is cut by 4 bases and J by 3 bases, and the space between the germline ends is 7 bases.